This TCR beta chain was captured in a study of blood T cell repertoires in COVID-19. The wider study: Researchers got acute and convalescent COVID-19 samples from the United States, Italy and Spain. Sample material is recorded as cDNA or gDNA derived from T cells, B-cell-depleted T cells, or PBMCs.

The V and J ends lost 5 bases and 0 bases, in that order; junction bases with no gene match: 4. Looked up from germline, CDR1 is ENHRY and CDR2 is SYGVKD. This CDR3 spans 14 amino acids. The authors' processing: Amplification from reference gene primers served as the basis for estimated nucleated cell counts. Measured with immunoSEQ multiplex PCR; TCRdb has only the in-frame clones, and not every one. The DNA gave D and trimming, while V, J and clone size come from that table. The data contain around 260,000 clones, 80% to 90% of them seen just once; the ten biggest clones take up approximately 10%. It was during active infection that Seattle patients were enrolled and then longitudinally followed.

The receptor's source is a woman between 70 and 85 years old with COVID-19, enrolled during active disease. Input material: peripheral blood. The rearrangement joins TRBV10-3 to TRBJ2-7, with 7 bases fitting TRBD2. CDR3 in amino acids: CAISPGGTSYEQYF. The CDR3 nucleotides are TGTGCCATCAGTCCGGGGGGAACCTCCTACGAGCAGTACTTC.